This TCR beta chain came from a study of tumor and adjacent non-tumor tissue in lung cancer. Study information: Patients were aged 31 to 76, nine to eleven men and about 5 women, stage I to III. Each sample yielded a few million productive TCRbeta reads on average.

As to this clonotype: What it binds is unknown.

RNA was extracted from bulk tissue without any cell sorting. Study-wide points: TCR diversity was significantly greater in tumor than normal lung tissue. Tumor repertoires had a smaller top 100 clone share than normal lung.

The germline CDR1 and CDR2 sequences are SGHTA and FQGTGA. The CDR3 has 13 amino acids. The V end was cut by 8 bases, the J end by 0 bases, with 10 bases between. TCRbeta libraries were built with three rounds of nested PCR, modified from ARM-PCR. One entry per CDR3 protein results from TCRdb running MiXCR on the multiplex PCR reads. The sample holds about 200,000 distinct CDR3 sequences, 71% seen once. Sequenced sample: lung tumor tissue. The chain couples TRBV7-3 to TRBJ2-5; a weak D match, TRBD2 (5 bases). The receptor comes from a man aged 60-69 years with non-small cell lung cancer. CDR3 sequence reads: CASCSGDQETQYF. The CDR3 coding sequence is TGTGCCAGCTGTTCCGGGGACCAAGAGACCCAGTACTTC.